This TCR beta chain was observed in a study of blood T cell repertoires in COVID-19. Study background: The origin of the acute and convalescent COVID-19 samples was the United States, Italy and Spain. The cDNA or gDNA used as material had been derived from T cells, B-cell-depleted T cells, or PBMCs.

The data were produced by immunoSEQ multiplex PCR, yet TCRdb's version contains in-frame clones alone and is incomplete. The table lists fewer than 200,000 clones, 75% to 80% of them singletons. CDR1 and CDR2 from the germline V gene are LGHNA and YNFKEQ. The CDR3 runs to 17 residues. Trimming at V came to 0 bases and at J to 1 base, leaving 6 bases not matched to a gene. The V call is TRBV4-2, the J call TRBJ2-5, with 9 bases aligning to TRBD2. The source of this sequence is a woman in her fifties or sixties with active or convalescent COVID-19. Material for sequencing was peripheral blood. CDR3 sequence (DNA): TGTGCCAGCAGCCAAGACCAGCGGGGGGCCCGCCAAGAGACCCAGTACTTC. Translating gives CASSQDQRGARQETQYF.